These T cell receptor beta chains were read from a single sample in a study of vaccination and CD4 T cells after COVID-19. No antigen has been assigned to these receptors. Using its own MiXCR run on the PCR reads, TCRdb lists one record per CDR3 protein. The table lists about 8,500 distinct CDR3 sequences, 59% of them singletons. The sequenced sample was CD4+ T cells from blood, cultured in vitro. These receptors originate from a human donor who had recovered from COVID-19. CDR3s include the opening cysteine and the closing phenylalanine or tryptophan. D genes are given only for firm matches. Rows give clone size only sometimes, using once, few, many, or a class for an expanded clone.

J gene | V gene | clone size | D gene | CDR3 DNA | CDR3 protein
TRBJ2-7 | TRBV12-3/TRBV12-4 | - | - | TGTGCCAGCGGGAAACGGGGGGCCGAGCAGTACTTC | CASGKRGAEQYF
TRBJ2-5 | TRBV12-3/TRBV12-4 | - | - | TGTGCCAGCACCCTCTTTAAAGGGGAGACCCAGTACTTC | CASTLFKGETQYF
TRBJ1-2 | TRBV24-1 | - | - | TGTGCCACCAGTGATAACAGGGCGGGGGGCTACACCTTC | CATSDNRAGGYTF
TRBJ1-1 | TRBV5-4 | few | - | TGTGCCAGCAGCTTGGACCGCCTCAAGGCTTTCTTT | CASSLDRLKAFF
TRBJ2-7 | TRBV20-1 | - | TRBD1 | TGCAGTCCCCAAAGGGGGCGGTTAGTGCAGTACTTC | CSPQRGRLVQYF
TRBJ1-5 | TRBV10-3 | - | - | TGTGCCATCAGTAGCAGGGATAATCAGCCCCAGCATTTT | CAISSRDNQPQHF
TRBJ1-6 | TRBV7-2 | - | - | TGTGCCAGCAGCTTAGATCTATCACCCCTCCACTTT | CASSLDLSPLHF
TRBJ1-6 | TRBV20-1 | - | - | TGCAGTGCGGAACCCGGGACACATAATTCACCCCTCCACTTT | CSAEPGTHNSPLHF
TRBJ1-1 | TRBV6-1 | once | - | TGTGCCAGCAGTGATGACTACGAAGCTTTCTTT | CASSDDYEAFF
TRBJ2-7 | TRBV6-1 | - | - | TGTGCCAGTTGGGGGTACGAGCAGTACTTC | CASWGYEQYF
TRBJ2-1 | TRBV7-6 | - | TRBD2 | TGTGCCAGCAGCCACGGGAGGGCCATTGAGCAGTTCTTC | CASSHGRAIEQFF
TRBJ2-3 | TRBV6-1 | - | - | TGTGCCAGCACAGGTAGCACAGATACGCAGTATTTT | CASTGSTDTQYF
TRBJ2-7 | TRBV28 | - | - | TGTGCCACAGGGGCCTTGCCCGAGCAGTACTTC | CATGALPEQYF
TRBJ1-5 | TRBV20-1 | few | - | TGCAGTGCTGGAGGCCTCAGTAGGGCCCAGCCCCAGCATTTT | CSAGGLSRAQPQHF
TRBJ2-3 | TRBV20-1 | - | TRBD1 | TGCAGTGCCATATCGGGACAGGGAATAGATACGCAGTATTTT | CSAISGQGIDTQYF
TRBJ2-5 | TRBV20-1 | medium-sized | TRBD2 | TGCAGTGCACGGGGGGGAGTGATGGGAGAGACCCAGTACTTC | CSARGGVMGETQYF
TRBJ2-5 | TRBV20-1 | - | TRBD1 | TGCAGTGCTAGAGATGGGGGACAGGGAGGCGAGACCCAGTACTTC | CSARDGGQGGETQYF
TRBJ2-5 | TRBV20-1 | few | - | TGCAGTGCCCGGGACCGTGGAGAGACCCAGTACTTC | CSARDRGETQYF
TRBJ2-5 | TRBV20-1 | - | - | TGCAGTGCTAGAGATCGGGTCGGGGTACAAGAGACCCAGTACTTC | CSARDRVGVQETQYF
TRBJ2-7 | TRBV20-1 | few | - | TGCAGTGCTCCGGGTAGCGGAGTCTACGAGCAGTACTTC | CSAPGSGVYEQYF
TRBJ2-7 | TRBV15 | - | - | TGTGCCACCAGCAGGGACTTCTACGAGCAGTACTTC | CATSRDFYEQYF
TRBJ2-5 | TRBV20-1 | - | - | TGCAGTGCTGGACCTGATGGGGACTGGCGGTGCCAAGAGACCCAGTACTTC | CSAGPDGDWRCQETQYF
TRBJ2-5 | TRBV7-9 | - | TRBD2 | TGTGCCAGCATGAGGGGACTAGCGGCCCAAGAGACCCAGTACTTC | CASMRGLAAQETQYF
TRBJ2-3 | TRBV20-1 | - | - | TGCAGTGCTGATATCCGGGGTGCTGGACGGGATACGCAGTATTTT | CSADIRGAGRDTQYF
TRBJ2-7 | TRBV7-9 | few | TRBD1 | TGTGCCAGCAGCTTAGGGACAGGCCTCGAGCAGTACTTC | CASSLGTGLEQYF
TRBJ2-5 | TRBV20-1 | - | - | TGCAGTGCTAGAACTAGTGGGGCCCAGTACTTC | CSARTSGAQYF
TRBJ1-2 | TRBV15 | few | - | TGTGCCACCAGCAGAGACCTCCTTGCACTCGGCTACACCTTC | CATSRDLLALGYTF
TRBJ2-7 | TRBV28 | - | - | TGTGCCAGCAGTCCCCCAGCAGGCTCCTACGAGCAGTACTTC | CASSPPAGSYEQYF
TRBJ2-7 | TRBV20-1 | - | - | TGCAGTGCTAGAGGTCTGCTCCTCCGAGCGGGGCAGTACTTC | CSARGLLLRAGQYF
TRBJ2-5 | TRBV7-2 | - | - | TGTGCCAGCTCGACGGGACTCCAAGAGACCCAGTACTTC | CASSTGLQETQYF
TRBJ2-7 | TRBV7-9 | - | TRBD2 | TGTGCCAGCAGACTCGGGACTAGCGGGACCTACGAGCAGTACTTC | CASRLGTSGTYEQYF
TRBJ1-2 | TRBV15 | few | TRBD1 | TGTGCCACCAGCATCGGGACAGGGACCTATGGCTACACCTTC | CATSIGTGTYGYTF
TRBJ1-2 | TRBV28 | - | - | TGTGCCAGCAGCAGCCTCGGACGGGAGGGCTATGGCTACACCTTC | CASSSLGREGYGYTF
TRBJ2-6 | TRBV6-1 | - | TRBD1 | TGTGCCGCCCGGACAGGCAGCTCTGGGGCCAACGTCCTGACTTTC | CAARTGSSGANVLTF
TRBJ1-1 | TRBV28 | once | - | TGTGCCAGCAATACAGACGGTTTTGGGCGGGTAGCTTTCTTT | CASNTDGFGRVAFF
TRBJ1-2 | TRBV7-9 | - | - | TGTGCCAGCAGCCCTTTTGGAGAATTATATGGCTACACCTTC | CASSPFGELYGYTF
TRBJ2-7 | TRBV2 | - | - | TGTGCCAGCAGTGCAGGGGGGATCGAGCAGTACTTC | CASSAGGIEQYF
TRBJ1-5 | TRBV20-1 | medium-sized | TRBD1 | TGCAGTGCCCGGGCAGGGGGGGCCTACAATCAGCCCCAGCATTTT | CSARAGGAYNQPQHF
TRBJ2-1 | TRBV25-1 | - | - | TGTGCCAGCAGTATCGCCGATGAGCAGTTCTTC | CASSIADEQFF
TRBJ1-2 | TRBV20-1 | - | - | TGCAGTGCTAGAGATGGCCCGGGCTCCTACACCTTC | CSARDGPGSYTF
TRBJ2-5 | TRBV20-1 | - | - | TGCAGTGCTAGAGATCCCACAGGGAGAGGGGCCCAGTACTTC | CSARDPTGRGAQYF
TRBJ1-2 | TRBV7-2 | - | TRBD1 | TGTGCCAGTGGACAGGCCTATGGCTACACCTTC | CASGQAYGYTF
TRBJ2-5 | TRBV20-1 | once | - | TGCAGTGCTAGACCCGGGGCCGGGGCAGAGACCCAGTACTTC | CSARPGAGAETQYF
TRBJ2-5 | TRBV28 | - | - | TGTGCCAGCAGTCTCAAGGGGCGGCCCGGTGGGGCCCAGTACTTC | CASSLKGRPGGAQYF
TRBJ1-2 | TRBV20-1 | - | TRBD1 | TGCAGTGCTGTGAGGGGGCGGCCGGAGGGCTACACCTTC | CSAVRGRPEGYTF
TRBJ1-5 | TRBV20-1 | - | - | TGCAGTGCTAGAACCTCAGAAGGCCAGCCCCAGCATTTT | CSARTSEGQPQHF